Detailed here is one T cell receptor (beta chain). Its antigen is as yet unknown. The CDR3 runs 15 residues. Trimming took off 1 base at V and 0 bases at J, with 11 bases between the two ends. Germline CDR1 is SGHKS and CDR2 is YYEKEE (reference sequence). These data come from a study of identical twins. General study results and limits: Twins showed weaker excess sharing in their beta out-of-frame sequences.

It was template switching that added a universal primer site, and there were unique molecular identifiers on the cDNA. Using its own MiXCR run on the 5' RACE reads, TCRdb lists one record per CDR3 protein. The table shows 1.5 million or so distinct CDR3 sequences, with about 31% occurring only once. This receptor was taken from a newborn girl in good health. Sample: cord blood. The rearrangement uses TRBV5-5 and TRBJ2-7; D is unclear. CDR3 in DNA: TGTGCCAGCAGCTTGTCCCCGGCAGTCTCCTACGAGCAGTACTTC. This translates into CASSLSPAVSYEQYF.